These 13 T cell receptor beta chains share one sample of origin, sequenced in a study of response to subunit inactivated influenza vaccine. TCRdb recomputed calls from the RT-PCR reads with MiXCR, one row per CDR3 protein. This sample has 700,000 to 800,000 distinct CDR3 sequences, with under 20% found just once. Specimen: PBMCs from blood, collected around 5 days after vaccination. These receptors came from a man in his forties or fifties who received an inactivated influenza vaccine.

This chain joins TRBV4-3 and TRBJ2-7, with a tentative D call TRBD2 (6 bases). From germline, CDR1 is LGHNA and CDR2 YSLEER. The CDR3 length is 15 residues. Trimming took off 1 base at V and 6 bases at J, with 16 bases between the two ends. The CDR3 here is CASSQVAGRAFEQYF. CDR3 bases: TGCGCCAGCAGCCAAGTGGCGGGAAGAGCCTTCGAGCAGTACTTC.

The CDR3 spells CASSPPGTWGTQYF. The CDR3 DNA sequence: TGTGCCAGCAGCCCCCCCGGGACATGGGGTACGCAGTATTTT. V usage is TRBV12-3 or TRBV12-4 and J usage is TRBJ2-3, with a tentative D call TRBD1 (6 bases). The CDR3 has 14 residues. V was clipped by 6 bases and J by 8 bases, with 18 bases between them.

This clonotype was counted a few times. An end of the junction differs from the germline gene, which may be a read error. The J gene is TRBJ2-5, the V gene TRBV2; 7 bases map to TRBD1. CDR1 and CDR2 (germline): SNHLY, FYNNEI. This CDR3 comprises 11 residues. The CDR3 sequence: CASSPDRVKDF. The CDR3 coding sequence is TGTGCCAGCAGTCCCGACAGGGTTAAGGACTTC.

The CDR3 DNA reads as TGTGCCAGCGCCCCGACAGTAGAGACCCAGTACTTC. The encoded protein is CASAPTVETQYF. This chain joins TRBV7-9 and TRBJ2-5; D may be TRBD1 (5 bases). The CDR3 covers 12 residues. Trimming pared 8 bases from V and 4 bases from J, leaving 11 bases between. CDR1 SEHNR and CDR2 FQNEAQ come from the germline V gene (reference sequence).

This chain connects TRBV7-2 to TRBJ2-5; D gene uncertain. Trimming pared 0 bases from V and 4 bases from J, leaving 21 bases between. From germline, CDR1 is SGHTA and CDR2 FQGNSA. This CDR3 is built from 18 residues. The CDR3 nucleotides are TGTGCCAGCAGCTTAGCGCACACGGACCAGACACCCCGAGAGACCCAGTACTTC. Amino acids: CASSLAHTDQTPRETQYF. Using reference TRBV7-2 and TRBJ2-5 for the parts outside the CDR3, the full variable domain is GAGVSQSPSNKVTEKGKDVELRCDPISGHTALYWYRQSLGQGLEFLIYFQGNSAPDKSGLPSDRFSAERTGGSVSTLTIQRTQQEDSAVYLCASSLAHTDQTPRETQYFGPGTRLLVL.

This clonotype was seen more than once but under ten times. The chain carries TRBV2 and TRBJ2-1; TRBD2 matches 11 bases. This CDR3 has 15 amino acids. Losses at the gene ends were 8 bases for V and 4 bases for J; bases not matched to a gene: 7. Germline-derived CDR1 and CDR2 are SNHLY and FYNNEI. The CDR3 region has the DNA TGTGCCAGCCGAGGCGGGACTAGCGGATACAATGAGCAGTTCTTC. This translates into CASRGGTSGYNEQFF.

This chain connects TRBV9 to TRBJ1-4; D is uncertain. This CDR3 is 14 amino acids long. Trimming pared 2 bases from V and 4 bases from J, leaving 9 bases between. Germline values: CDR1 SGDLS, CDR2 YYNGEE. CDR3 coding DNA: TGTGCCAGCAGCGTGGGCAGTTATAATGAAAAACTGTTTTTT. This gives the protein CASSVGSYNEKLFF. Complete variable domain (other parts from reference TRBV9 and TRBJ1-4): DSGVTQTPKHLITATGQRVTLRCSPRSGDLSVYWYQQSLDQGLQFLIQYYNGEERAKGNILERFSAQQFPDLHSELNLSSLELGDSALYFCASSVGSYNEKLFFGSGTQLSVL.

The sample holds a few counts of this clonotype. The chain employs TRBV6-5 and TRBJ1-6; D gene unclear. The germline gives CDR1 MNHEY, CDR2 SVGAGI. Between the trimmed V and J ends, which lost 3 bases and 8 bases, there was a span of 11 bases. CDR3 length: 14 residues. CDR3: CASSYLQRDSPLHF. In nucleotides, the CDR3 is TGTGCCAGCAGTTATCTCCAGAGGGATTCACCCCTCCACTTT.

This clonotype showed up many times. This chain joins TRBV20-1 and TRBJ2-1, with 14 bases fitting TRBD2. The germline CDR1 and CDR2 sequences are DFQATT and SNEGSKA (reference sequence). V was clipped by 5 bases and J by 12 bases; unmatched bases: 9. The CDR3 spans 14 residues. The CDR3 loop reads CSARLAGGPSTQFF. The CDR3 DNA reads TGCAGTGCTCGACTAGCGGGGGGGCCGAGTACGCAGTTCTTC.

This clonotype was recorded a few times. This chain uses TRBV24-1 with TRBJ2-5, with 10 bases identical to TRBD2. Germline V CDR1 and CDR2: KGHDR, SFDVKD. Unmatched junction bases numbered 12, after V lost 5 bases and J lost 4 bases. The length of the CDR3 is 17 residues. CDR3 nucleotide sequence: TGTGCCACCAGTGTGGGTAGCGGGGGGCGCGCATCAGAGACCCAGTACTTC. Protein sequence: CATSVGSGGRASETQYF.

The chain employs TRBV20-1 and TRBJ1-4; TRBD1 is a possible D gene (6 bases). V lost 3 bases and J lost 4, with 15 bases in between. Looked up from germline, CDR1 is DFQATT and CDR2 is SNEGSKA (reference sequence). The CDR3 totals 15 residues. Written as DNA, the CDR3 is TGCAGTGCTAGCCCTCTAAGGGGGAGTAATGAAAAACTGTTTTTT. It specifies CSASPLRGSNEKLFF.

This clonotype was observed at least ten times. The chain carries TRBV5-1 and TRBJ2-3, with 12 positions matching TRBD2. Germline assignment: CDR1 SGHRS and CDR2 YFSETQ. The length of the CDR3 is 20 residues. Trimming removed 0 bases from V and 6 bases from J; junction bases left unmatched: 17. The DNA of the CDR3 is TGCGCCAGCAGCTTGGTACCCCTACTAGCGGGGGGACCGAAACTTGATACGCAGTATTTT. Encoded protein: CASSLVPLLAGGPKLDTQYF. Full variable domain (outside the CDR3, taken from reference TRBV5-1 and TRBJ2-3): KAGVTQTPRYLIKTRGQQVTLSCSPISGHRSVSWYQQTPGQGLQFLFEYFSETQRNKGNFPGRFSGRQFSNSRSEMNVSTLELGDSALYLCASSLVPLLAGGPKLDTQYFGPGTRLTVL.

This clonotype was counted between two and nine times. The V gene is TRBV7-9, the J gene TRBJ2-2; D remains ambiguous. Germline values: CDR1 SEHNR, CDR2 FQNEAQ (reference sequence). The V end lost 5 bases, the J end lost 5 bases, and 12 bases lay between the germline ends. There are 14 residues in the CDR3. DNA for the CDR3: TGTGCCAGCAGCCCAATAGGTGGGACCGGGGAGCTGTTTTTT. Its translation is CASSPIGGTGELFF.